One sample yielded the 10 T cell receptor beta chains listed below, sequenced in a study of blood T cell repertoires in COVID-19. TCRdb's table, derived via immunoSEQ multiplex PCR, lists solely in-frame clones and lacks some. Among 25,000 to 40,000 clones listed, more than 70% were seen once. Sequenced: peripheral blood. All receptors derive from a human donor with active COVID-19. The donor label of this sample is uncertain.

This chain connects TRBV9 to TRBJ2-1, with D tentatively TRBD1 (6 bases). This CDR3 comprises 17 residues. Germline lookup yields CDR1 SGDLS and CDR2 YYNGEE. The germline V and J ends were trimmed by 1 base and 5 bases, with 19 bases remaining between them. Here the CDR3 reads CASSVYTVGTHNNEQFF. The CDR3 region has the DNA TGTGCCAGCAGCGTATACACGGTAGGGACACATAACAATGAGCAGTTCTTC.

This chain connects TRBV2 to TRBJ2-7, with 7 bases fitting TRBD2. The CDR3 is 15 residues long. Trimming removed 3 bases from V and 6 bases from J; junction bases left unmatched: 11. Germline V gene lookup returns CDR1 SNHLY and CDR2 FYNNEI. DNA for the CDR3: TGTGCCAGCAGTGACGGAGGACTAGGTGGGGCCGAGCAGTACTTC. It codes for CASSDGGLGGAEQYF. Based on the CDR3 plus reference TRBV2 and TRBJ2-7, the full variable domain is EPEVTQTPSHQVTQMGQEVILRCVPISNHLYFYWYRQILGQKVEFLVSFYNNEISEKSEIFDDQFSVERPDGSNFTLKIRSTKLEDSAMYFCASSDGGLGGAEQYFGPGTRLTVT.

The chain combines TRBV6-5 with TRBJ1-3, with D possibly matching TRBD1 (6 bases). The V end was cut by 0 bases, the J end by 7 bases, with 16 bases between. CDR1 is MNHEY and CDR2 is SVGAGI in the germline V gene. CDR3 length: 16 amino acids. The CDR3 DNA sequence: TGTGCCAGCAGTTACTCGATTAGGGGGGGTCAGAACACCATATATTTT. Encoded protein: CASSYSIRGGQNTIYF.

The rearrangement uses TRBV19 and TRBJ2-7; D is unresolved. Trimming left V 3 bases short and J 0 bases short, with 18 bases between. The CDR3 extends over 17 amino acids. CDR1 LNHDA and CDR2 SQIVND come from the germline V gene (reference sequence). CDR3: CASSIALGTHSSYEQYF. Here the CDR3 DNA reads TGTGCCAGTAGTATTGCCCTTGGTACTCATAGCTCCTACGAGCAGTACTTC.

The chain joins TRBV30 to TRBJ1-5, with TRBD1 as a possible D gene (6 bases). The V gene lost 0 bases and the J gene lost 2 bases, with 11 bases spanning the gap. This CDR3 contains 15 residues. Germline V CDR1 and CDR2: GTSNPN, SVGIG (reference sequence). CDR3 protein: CAWSVQGKGNQPQHF. The CDR3 nucleotides read TGTGCCTGGAGTGTACAGGGTAAAGGCAATCAGCCCCAGCATTTT.

This chain connects TRBV18 to TRBJ2-1; the D gene is possibly TRBD1 (6 bases). The germline V and J ends were trimmed by 6 bases and 4 bases, with 10 bases remaining between them. CDR1 and CDR2 from the germline V gene are KGHSH and LQKENI. This CDR3 has 13 amino acids. The CDR3: CASSADRYNEQFF. CDR3 nucleotides: TGTGCCAGCTCGGCCGACAGGTACAATGAGCAGTTCTTC.

The rearrangement joins TRBV2 to TRBJ1-5, with unresolved D. V was clipped by 1 base and J by 0 bases, with 22 bases between them. Germline values: CDR1 SNHLY, CDR2 FYNNEI. This CDR3 comprises 20 residues. The CDR3 DNA reads as TGTGCCAGCAGTGAAGGGTTTCTGAGGCTCACACTCTATAGCAATCAGCCCCAGCATTTT. The encoded protein is CASSEGFLRLTLYSNQPQHF.

This chain joins TRBV6-5 and TRBJ2-5; weak D call: TRBD2 (5 bases). Per the germline V gene, CDR1 is MNHEY and CDR2 is SVGAGI. This CDR3 is built from 15 residues. Trimming stripped 0 bases from V and 5 bases from J, with 13 bases between. CDR3 DNA sequence: TGTGCCAGCAGTTACTCGAAGGCTAGCAGGGAGACCCAGTACTTC. It specifies CASSYSKASRETQYF.

The V and J genes are TRBV2 and TRBJ2-3; 10 positions match TRBD2. Losses at the gene ends were 4 bases for V and 3 bases for J; bases not matched to a gene: 4. The V gene's germline CDR1 is SNHLY and CDR2 FYNNEI. There are 15 residues in the CDR3. CDR3 in DNA: TGTGCCAGCAGTGGTTCTAGCGGGGGTACAGATACGCAGTATTTT. It codes for CASSGSSGGTDTQYF.

J is TRBJ2-7 and V is TRBV12-3 or TRBV12-4; no clear D gene. The germline V and J ends were trimmed by 6 bases and 3 bases, with 12 bases remaining between them. The CDR3 is made up of 13 amino acids. Here the CDR3 DNA reads TGTGCCAGCAGCCGAAACAGATACTACGAGCAGTACTTC. Its translation: CASSRNRYYEQYF.